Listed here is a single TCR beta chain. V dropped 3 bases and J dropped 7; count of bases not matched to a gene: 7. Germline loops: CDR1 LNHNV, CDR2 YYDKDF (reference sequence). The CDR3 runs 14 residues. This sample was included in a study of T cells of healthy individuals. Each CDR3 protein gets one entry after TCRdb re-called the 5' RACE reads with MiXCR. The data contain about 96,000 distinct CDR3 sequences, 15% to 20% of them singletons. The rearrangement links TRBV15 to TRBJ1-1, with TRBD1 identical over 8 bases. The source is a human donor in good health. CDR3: CATSSGQGSDEAFF. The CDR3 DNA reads TGTGCCACCAGCAGTGGACAGGGTAGCGATGAAGCTTTCTTT.